These 20 T cell receptor beta chains share one sample of origin, sequenced in a study of cytomegalovirus exposure and HLA in healthy donors (dated by TCRdb to 2016 to 2017). Library preparation employed the immunoSEQ multiplex PCR assay. TCRdb provides this immuneACCESS table in a form limited to in-frame rearrangements. Some clones are lacking; in checked studies, under half of them reflect an unresolved V gene, and why the rest are absent is not known. The sample records 43,000 or so clones, about 93% of which are singletons. Over 5% of the sample goes to the ten largest clones. Sequencing input: PBMCs. The receptors here all came from a man younger than 35 in good health and CMV-seronegative.

This chain uses TRBV7-8 with TRBJ2-1; 10 nucleotides match TRBD2. In germline, CDR1 is SGHVS, CDR2 FQNEAQ. There are 16 residues in the CDR3. Trimming at V came to 5 bases and at J to 7 bases, leaving 11 bases not matched to a gene. This CDR3 reads CASSPPAGGRSNEQFF. As DNA, the CDR3 is TGTGCCAGCAGCCCCCCAGCGGGGGGGCGCAGTAATGAGCAGTTCTTC.

This clone was seen a single time. This CDR3 reads CASRAGSGRANEQFF. CDR3 nucleotides: TGTGCCAGCCGAGCGGGGAGCGGGAGAGCAAATGAGCAGTTCTTC. This chain joins TRBV11-2 and TRBJ2-1; TRBD2 agrees at 8 bases. J gave up 7 bases and V 8 bases, and 13 bases lay outside the gene matches. Germline-derived CDR1 and CDR2 are SGHAT and FQNNGV. This CDR3 has 15 residues.

DNA for the CDR3: TGTGCCAGTAGTATAGGCCGCGGGACTAGCGGATACAATGAGCAGTTCTTC. It specifies CASSIGRGTSGYNEQFF. The chain carries TRBV19 and TRBJ2-1; TRBD2 matches at 11 bases. CDR1 is LNHDA and CDR2 is SQIVND in the germline V gene (reference sequence). The CDR3 spans 17 residues. V gave up 1 base and J gave up 4 bases; unmatched junction bases: 6.

The chain is built from TRBV7-9 and TRBJ1-1; D is unclear. CDR1 is SEHNR and CDR2 is FQNEAQ in the germline V gene (reference sequence). The CDR3 consists of 14 residues. V lost 1 base and J lost 2, with 8 bases in between. CDR3 in amino acids: CASSLGHSNTEAFF. CDR3 coding DNA: TGTGCCAGCAGCTTAGGACACTCTAACACTGAAGCTTTCTTT.

The genes are TRBV18 and TRBJ1-5; a weak D match, TRBD1 (5 bases). Trimming stripped 2 bases from V and 5 bases from J, with 10 bases between. This CDR3 region has 14 residues. From germline, CDR1 is KGHSH and CDR2 LQKENI. The CDR3 coding sequence is TGTGCCAGCTCACCAGGGGGGGGAGATCAGCCCCAGCATTTT. Its translation: CASSPGGGDQPQHF. Full variable domain (missing parts from reference TRBV18 and TRBJ1-5): NAGVMQNPRHLVRRRGQEARLRCSPMKGHSHVYWYRQLPEEGLKFMVYLQKENIIDESGMPKERFSAEFPKEGPSILRIQQVVRGDSAAYFCASSPGGGDQPQHFGDGTRLSIL.

This clone has just one count. V is TRBV4-2 and J is TRBJ1-2, with D tentatively TRBD1 (6 bases). CDR3 size: 15 residues. Germline CDR1 LGHNA, CDR2 YNFKEQ. Trimming removed 0 bases at V and 4 bases at J, with 12 bases between. The CDR3 DNA reads as TGTGCCAGCAGCCAAGAGCGGGGGCGCGGCTATGGCTACACCTTC. Encoded protein: CASSQERGRGYGYTF.

The genes are TRBV5-4 and TRBJ1-1; unclear D gene. This CDR3 is 13 amino acids long. V was clipped by 6 bases and J by 1 base, with 10 bases between them. In germline, CDR1 is SGHNT, CDR2 YYREEE (reference sequence). CDR3 sequence: CASKGAGNTEAFF. CDR3 in DNA: TGTGCCAGCAAGGGCGCGGGGAACACTGAAGCTTTCTTT.

J is TRBJ1-2 and V is TRBV6-5; no reliable D call. Germline CDR1 reads MNHEY; CDR2 reads SVGAGI. There are 13 residues in the CDR3. Between the trimmed V and J ends, which lost 0 bases and 5 bases, there was a span of 7 bases. The DNA for the CDR3 is TGTGCCAGCAGTTACTCGACGGGTTATGGCTACACCTTC. Protein: CASSYSTGYGYTF.

This clone appeared once. This chain links TRBV6-6 with TRBJ1-2; unclear D gene. Per germline, CDR1 MNHNY and CDR2 SVGAGI (reference sequence). The CDR3 extends over 15 amino acids. V lost 2 bases, J lost 0 bases, and 10 bases lay in between. Here the CDR3 reads CASSYIRNANYGYTF. DNA of the CDR3: TGTGCCAGCAGTTACATCAGGAACGCTAACTATGGCTACACCTTC.

The rearrangement uses TRBV19 and TRBJ2-1; D gene ambiguous. Germline V gives CDR1 LNHDA, CDR2 SQIVND (reference sequence). The CDR3 consists of 15 residues. The V end was cut by 5 bases, the J end by 2 bases, with 13 bases between. The CDR3 sequence is CASSDSRGPYNEQFF. The CDR3 DNA sequence: TGTGCCAGTAGTGACTCACGAGGCCCCTACAATGAGCAGTTCTTC.

V is TRBV10-3 and J is TRBJ1-3; tentative D call: TRBD1 (6 bases). CDR3 length: 16 residues. Germline V gene lookup returns CDR1 ENHRY and CDR2 SYGVKD. V was shortened by 6 bases and J by 4 bases, with 19 bases between the two germline ends. CDR3 coding DNA: TGTGCCATCAGCGCCTTAGGGGGGGCTGCCGGAAACACCATATATTTT. It specifies CAISALGGAAGNTIYF.

This chain joins TRBV4-1 and TRBJ2-2; D is unresolved. The CDR3 runs 16 residues. Germline lookup yields CDR1 MGHRA and CDR2 YSYEKL. Trimming took 0 bases from V and 7 from J, leaving 15 bases between them. The CDR3 is CASSQDELLSGGELFF. CDR3 in DNA: TGCGCCAGCAGCCAAGATGAGCTATTGTCTGGCGGGGAGCTGTTTTTT.

The chain links TRBV19 to TRBJ2-3, with 7 bases aligning to TRBD1. The CDR3 is made up of 14 amino acids. Trimming at V came to 2 bases and at J to 1 base, leaving 0 bases not matched to a gene. Germline V gene data show CDR1 as LNHDA and CDR2 as SQIVND (reference sequence). The DNA of the CDR3 is TGTGCCAGTAGTATAACAGGGGGCACAGATACGCAGTATTTT. It encodes CASSITGGTDTQYF.

The chain couples TRBV6-5 to TRBJ2-3; 9 bases agree with TRBD1. The CDR3 runs to 15 residues. The germline gives CDR1 MNHEY, CDR2 SVGAGI. The J segment lost 4 bases and the V segment lost 2 bases, leaving 4 bases of the junction unmatched. The CDR3 here is CASSYPGQGSDTQYF. Written as DNA, the CDR3 is TGTGCCAGCAGTTACCCGGGACAGGGATCAGATACGCAGTATTTT.

The chain recombines TRBV5-1 with TRBJ2-2, with 8 bases fitting TRBD2. The CDR3 contains 15 residues. CDR1 SGHRS and CDR2 YFSETQ come from the germline V gene. The ends lost 2 bases at V and 7 bases at J; junction bases unmatched: 7. This CDR3 is CASSFGSGASGELFF. DNA for the CDR3: TGCGCCAGCAGCTTTGGTAGCGGGGCTAGCGGGGAGCTGTTTTTT.

The chain couples TRBV7-6 to TRBJ1-6, with D uncertain. The CDR3 has 15 amino acids. Germline loops: CDR1 SGHVS, CDR2 FNYEAQ. The germline V and J ends were trimmed by 1 base and 4 bases, with 8 bases remaining between them. CDR3 region: CASSLDSGYNSPLHF. DNA of the CDR3: TGTGCCAGCAGCTTAGACTCAGGTTATAATTCACCCCTCCACTTT.

V usage is TRBV19 and J usage is TRBJ2-1; 11 positions match TRBD1. Trimming took 2 bases from V and 7 from J; bases not matched to a gene: 7. Germline-derived CDR1 and CDR2 are LNHDA and SQIVND (reference sequence). This CDR3 region has 16 residues. The CDR3 is CASSIRRGQGGNEQFF. The CDR3 coding sequence is TGTGCCAGTAGTATAAGGCGGGGACAGGGGGGAAATGAGCAGTTCTTC.

The V gene is TRBV5-4, the J gene TRBJ2-1, with 9 bases fitting TRBD1. Per germline, CDR1 SGHNT and CDR2 YYREEE (reference sequence). The V gene end was trimmed by 4 bases and the J gene end by 6 bases; junction bases not matched to a gene: 2. This CDR3 contains 13 residues. The CDR3 bases are TGTGCCAGCAGCAGGACAGGGGTCAATGAGCAGTTCTTC. Amino acid sequence: CASSRTGVNEQFF.

The J gene is TRBJ2-7, the V gene TRBV27, with TRBD1 identical over 8 bases. V shed 3 bases and J 1 base; nucleotides not matched to a gene: 2. This CDR3 comprises 14 residues. CDR1 and CDR2 (germline): MNHEY, SMNVEV (reference sequence). The CDR3 DNA reads as TGTGCCAGCAGTTTGGGGACAGGTTCCTACGAGCAGTACTTC. The encoded protein is CASSLGTGSYEQYF.

This clone was observed once. The V and J genes are TRBV7-6 and TRBJ2-2, with TRBD1 matching over 11 bases. The CDR3 consists of 15 residues. The junction had 3 bases not matched to a gene; V was cut back by 4 bases and J by 5 bases. Germline V CDR1 and CDR2: SGHVS, FNYEAQ. The CDR3 spells CASSSGQGATGELFF. The CDR3 DNA sequence: TGTGCCAGCAGCTCCGGACAGGGGGCGACCGGGGAGCTGTTTTTT.